Below are 24 T cell receptor beta chains sequenced from a single sample in a study of Ad26.COV2.S vaccination and SARS-CoV-2 variants. Treatment defined: some 20 received Ad26.COV2.S at low or high dose, single or two shots; roughly 5 received placebo; per-sample allocation not given. Following the first vaccine or placebo injection, samples were taken on day 63. Measured with immunoSEQ multiplex PCR; TCRdb has only the in-frame clones, and not every one. The sample lists about 350,000 clones; approximately 86% were seen once. The source was peripheral blood, collected in a trial of Ad26.COV2.S vaccine versus placebo. Source of these receptors: a person between 18 and 65 years old who received the Ad26.COV2.S COVID-19 vaccine or a placebo.

The genes are TRBV7-8 and TRBJ1-2; possibly TRBD1 for D (6 bases). There are 14 residues in the CDR3. Germline lookup yields CDR1 SGHVS and CDR2 FQNEAQ. With 5 bases removed from V and 4 bases from J, the gap between germline ends came to 14 bases. In DNA, the CDR3 is TGTGCCAGCAGCCCCCGGACAGCCCTCTATGGCTACACCTTC. This sequence encodes CASSPRTALYGYTF.

About this clone itself: This sample includes further DNA sequences coding for the same CDR3. V and J are TRBV6-6 and TRBJ2-3; D not certain. This CDR3 is built from 15 residues. Germline values: CDR1 MNHNY, CDR2 SVGAGI (reference sequence). Trimming removed 4 bases at V and 0 bases at J, with 11 bases between. The DNA for the CDR3 is TGTGCCAGCAGTTGGACGGCACGGAGCACAGATACGCAGTATTTT. Encoded protein: CASSWTARSTDTQYF.

The chain combines TRBV6-5 with TRBJ1-2, with no clear D. Trimming cost V 6 bases and J 4 bases, with 12 bases left between them. CDR1 MNHEY and CDR2 SVGAGI come from the germline V gene. This CDR3 comprises 13 residues. The DNA for the CDR3 is TGTGCCAGCAGCCCCCCCGGGGTCTATGGCTACACCTTC. This encodes CASSPPGVYGYTF.

The chain recombines TRBV7-2 with TRBJ2-3; 12 bases line up with TRBD2. The V and J ends lost 5 bases and 6 bases, in that order; junction bases with no gene match: 6. Looked up from germline, CDR1 is SGHTA and CDR2 is FQGNSA. The CDR3 runs to 15 residues. The CDR3 is CASSPRTSGTDTQYF. CDR3 coding DNA: TGTGCCAGCAGCCCACGGACTAGCGGGACGGATACGCAGTATTTT.

The CDR3 spells CASSQVLPSGSNSYEQYF. The CDR3 bases are TGCGCCAGCAGCCAAGTCCTCCCCTCTGGGAGTAACTCCTACGAGCAGTACTTC. The chain joins TRBV4-1 to TRBJ2-7; TRBD2 might be the D (5 bases). Germline CDR1 is MGHRA and CDR2 is YSYEKL. V lost 1 base to trimming and J lost 0 bases, with 19 bases between them. The CDR3 consists of 18 residues.

V and J are TRBV2 and TRBJ1-5, with D maybe TRBD1 (5 bases). The CDR3 length is 14 residues. The germline V gene encodes CDR1 SNHLY and CDR2 FYNNEI. With 6 bases removed from V and 7 bases from J, the gap between germline ends came to 16 bases. The DNA of the CDR3 is TGTGCCAGCAGCGACCAGGGTCTGAAGCAGCCCCAGCATTTT. Translating it yields CASSDQGLKQPQHF.

This chain connects TRBV7-9 to TRBJ1-2, with D hard to call. The germline V gene encodes CDR1 SEHNR and CDR2 FQNEAQ (reference sequence). The CDR3 covers 15 residues. V lost 5 bases and J lost 1, with 14 bases in between. DNA of the CDR3: TGTGCCAGCAGCCAGGCGGAGGGAGTTAACTATGGCTACACCTTC. It specifies CASSQAEGVNYGYTF.

The V gene is TRBV4-2, the J gene TRBJ1-2; the D gene is possibly TRBD1 (5 bases). Germline values: CDR1 LGHNA, CDR2 YNFKEQ. This CDR3 region has 15 residues. The V end lost 0 bases, the J end lost 8 bases, and 16 bases lay between the germline ends. CDR3 bases: TGTGCCAGCAGCCAAGACGTGGGGGTTGGCGGCGGCTACACCTTC. It translates to CASSQDVGVGGGYTF.

The V gene is TRBV11-2, the J gene TRBJ1-6; 8 bases are a match to TRBD1. Germline V gives CDR1 SGHAT, CDR2 FQNNGV. Germline trimming cut 5 bases from V and 6 bases from J; bases unmatched to any gene: 15. This CDR3 is built from 18 residues. CDR3 amino acids: CASSPTGRTGTFNSPLHF. The CDR3 DNA is TGTGCCAGCAGCCCTACTGGACGGACAGGGACGTTTAATTCACCCCTCCACTTT. The entire variable domain, with the rest obtained from reference TRBV11-2 and TRBJ1-6, is as follows: EAGVAQSPRYKIIEKRQSVAFWCNPISGHATLYWYQQILGQGPKLLIQFQNNGVVDDSQLPKDRFSAERLKGVDSTLKIQPAKLEDSAVYLCASSPTGRTGTFNSPLHFGNGTRLTVT.

The J gene is TRBJ2-1, the V gene TRBV19, with D possibly being TRBD1 or TRBD2 (7 bases each). This CDR3 region has 13 residues. V was cut by 7 bases and J by 6 bases, with 13 bases left in between. The germline gives CDR1 LNHDA, CDR2 SQIVND (reference sequence). The CDR3 protein is CASKGRGGNEQFF. CDR3 in DNA: TGTGCCAGTAAGGGCAGGGGGGGCAATGAGCAGTTCTTC.

The rearrangement joins TRBV29-1 to TRBJ1-1; D not certain. Deletions cut 8 bases from V and 4 bases from J, with 11 bases between. The CDR3 runs to 11 residues. The germline CDR1 and CDR2 sequences are SQVTM and ANQGSEA. CDR3 in DNA: TGCAGCTATGGACTTCGCACTGAAGCTTTCTTT. Translating it yields CSYGLRTEAFF.

The rearrangement links TRBV6-5 to TRBJ1-1; D perhaps matches TRBD1 (6 bases). Trimming shortened V by 8 bases and J by 0 bases, and 7 bases separated the two germline ends. CDR3 length equals 12 residues. Germline V gene sequence: CDR1 MNHEY, CDR2 SVGAGI. CDR3 sequence: CASWTVNTEAFF. CDR3 nucleotide sequence: TGTGCCAGCTGGACAGTGAACACTGAAGCTTTCTTT.

The chain uses TRBV2 and TRBJ1-4; D is unresolved. The CDR3 loop spans 12 amino acids. Germline CDR1 is SNHLY and CDR2 is FYNNEI. With 6 bases removed from V and 8 bases from J, the gap between germline ends came to 10 bases. CDR3 sequence (DNA): TGTGCCAGCAGCCTCCAAATGGAAAAACTGTTTTTT. Its translation is CASSLQMEKLFF. The complete variable domain, with remaining parts taken from reference TRBV2 and TRBJ1-4, reads EPEVTQTPSHQVTQMGQEVILRCVPISNHLYFYWYRQILGQKVEFLVSFYNNEISEKSEIFDDQFSVERPDGSNFTLKIRSTKLEDSAMYFCASSLQMEKLFFGSGTQLSVL.

The V gene is TRBV5-1, the J gene TRBJ2-3; D is ambiguous. Trimming pared 2 bases from V and 2 bases from J, leaving 12 bases between. The CDR3 length is 15 residues. CDR1 and CDR2 from the germline V gene are SGHRS and YFSETQ. The CDR3 protein is CASSFSPGFTDTQYF. Written as DNA, the CDR3 is TGCGCCAGCAGCTTTTCCCCGGGTTTCACAGATACGCAGTATTTT.

J is TRBJ2-1 and V is TRBV7-9; no definite D call. The CDR3 extends over 11 amino acids. Trimming pared 8 bases from V and 7 bases from J, leaving 9 bases between. The germline V gene encodes CDR1 SEHNR and CDR2 FQNEAQ (reference sequence). CDR3 DNA sequence: TGTGCCAGCCAGTGGGTGAATGAGCAGTTCTTC. This gives the protein CASQWVNEQFF.

This clone has ten or more counts. The sample contains more than one DNA sequence encoding this CDR3. The J gene is TRBJ1-3, the V gene TRBV9; D is unresolved. This CDR3 is 13 amino acids long. CDR1 SGDLS and CDR2 YYNGEE come from the germline V gene. Trimming shortened V by 0 bases and J by 3 bases, and 4 bases separated the two germline ends. This CDR3 reads CASSVGDGNTIYF. In DNA, the CDR3 is TGTGCCAGCAGCGTAGGGGATGGAAACACCATATATTTT.

The V call is TRBV5-1, the J call TRBJ2-3; tentatively, D is TRBD1 or TRBD2 (6 bases each). V lost 4 bases, J lost 3 bases, and 15 bases lay in between. The CDR3 sequence is 15 residues long. Per the germline V gene, CDR1 is SGHRS and CDR2 is YFSETQ. This CDR3 is CASSPTGRGTDTQYF. The CDR3 DNA sequence: TGCGCCAGCAGCCCGACAGGTCGGGGGACAGATACGCAGTATTTT.

The chain links TRBV7-8 to TRBJ2-1, with 8 bases fitting TRBD2. CDR1 is SGHVS, CDR2 FQNEAQ, per germline. The J segment lost 8 bases and the V segment lost 6 bases, leaving 12 bases of the junction unmatched. CDR3 length: 15 amino acids. CDR3 nucleotide sequence: TGTGCCAGCAGTTCCTATCGGGGGGGCCCCCATGAGCAGTTCTTC. As protein: CASSSYRGGPHEQFF.

V is TRBV28 and J is TRBJ2-4; TRBD2 matches 7 bases. Germline V lookup: CDR1 MDHEN, CDR2 SYDVKM. The CDR3 sequence is 20 residues long. Unmatched junction bases numbered 25, after V lost 4 bases and J lost 7 bases. Here the CDR3 reads CASSSHRSRGRGGELNIQYF. CDR3 sequence (DNA): TGTGCCAGCAGTTCCCACAGGTCGAGAGGGAGGGGAGGAGAATTGAACATTCAGTACTTC.

J is TRBJ1-6 and V is TRBV13, with TRBD1 matching over 7 bases. The germline gives CDR1 PRHDT, CDR2 FYEKMQ (reference sequence). V gave up 7 bases and J gave up 5 bases; unmatched junction bases: 8. This CDR3 has 15 amino acids. The CDR3: CASTLLQGDNSPLHF. For the CDR3, the DNA is TGTGCCAGCACCTTGCTCCAGGGGGATAATTCACCCCTCCACTTT.

The chain combines TRBV30 with TRBJ2-2; the D gene is possibly TRBD1 (5 bases). Deletions cut 3 bases from V and 3 bases from J, with 14 bases between. Looked up from germline, CDR1 is GTSNPN and CDR2 is SVGIG (reference sequence). This CDR3 comprises 15 residues. CDR3 loop: CAWSRRQTDTGELFF. Here the CDR3 DNA reads TGTGCCTGGAGCCGGCGACAGACGGACACCGGGGAGCTGTTTTTT.

This clone was observed a single time. The chain recombines TRBV11-2 with TRBJ2-7; D not certain. V was shortened by 4 bases and J by 3 bases, with 10 bases between the two germline ends. This CDR3 comprises 13 residues. Germline CDR1 SGHAT, CDR2 FQNNGV. CDR3 sequence (DNA): TGTGCCAGCAGCTCAACCCTGAGCTACGAGCAGTACTTC. Residues: CASSSTLSYEQYF.

This clone is a singleton in its sample. The V call is TRBV3-1 (or the pseudogene TRBV3-2), the J call TRBJ1-3, with TRBD1 as a possible D gene (5 bases). The CDR3 covers 16 residues. The germline V and J ends were trimmed by 1 base and 4 bases, with 14 bases remaining between them. CDR1 LGHDT and CDR2 YNNKEL come from the germline V gene (reference sequence). CDR3 in amino acids: CASSQGRQLAGNTIYF. CDR3 sequence (DNA): TGTGCCAGCAGCCAAGGGAGACAGTTAGCGGGAAACACCATATATTTT.

The chain couples TRBV11-2 to TRBJ1-1; no clear D gene. Per germline, CDR1 SGHAT and CDR2 FQNNGV. The germline V and J ends were trimmed by 2 bases and 1 base, with 8 bases remaining between them. This CDR3 region has 14 residues. DNA of the CDR3: TGTGCCAGCAGCTTACAGGATCAGAACACTGAAGCTTTCTTT. It translates to CASSLQDQNTEAFF.